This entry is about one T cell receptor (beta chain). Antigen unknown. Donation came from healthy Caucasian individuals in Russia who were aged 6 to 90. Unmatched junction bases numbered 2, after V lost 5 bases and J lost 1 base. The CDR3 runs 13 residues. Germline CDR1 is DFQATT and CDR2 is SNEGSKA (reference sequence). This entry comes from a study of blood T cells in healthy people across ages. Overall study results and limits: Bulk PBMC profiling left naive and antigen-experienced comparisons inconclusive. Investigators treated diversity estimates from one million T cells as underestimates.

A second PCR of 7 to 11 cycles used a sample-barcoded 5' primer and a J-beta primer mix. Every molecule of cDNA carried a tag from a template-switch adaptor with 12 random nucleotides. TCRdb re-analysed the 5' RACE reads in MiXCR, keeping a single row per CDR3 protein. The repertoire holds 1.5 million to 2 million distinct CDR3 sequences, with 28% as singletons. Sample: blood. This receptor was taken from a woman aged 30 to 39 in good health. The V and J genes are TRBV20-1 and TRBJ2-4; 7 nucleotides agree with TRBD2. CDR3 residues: CSALSGAKNIQYF. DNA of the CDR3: TGCAGTGCTCTTAGCGGGGCCAAAAACATTCAGTACTTC.